The entry below describes one T cell receptor (beta chain). The antigen is unknown. The record originates from a study of T cell repertoires in cytomegalovirus infection. J lost 14 bases, V lost 5 bases, and 11 bases had no gene match. The length of the CDR3 is 14 residues. CDR1 and CDR2 from the germline V gene are MNHEY and SMNVEV (reference sequence). TCRdb itself ran the reads through MiXCR, one entry per CDR3 protein. This table has approximately 910,000 distinct CDR3 sequences, roughly 30% appearing once. The clonotype comes from a human donor in good health (CMV status not recorded). Some clones in this sample may be carry-over from other donors' samples. The source material was cultured CD8+ T cells from PBMCs, sampled from culture after CMV antigen stimulation. This sequence joins TRBV27 and TRBJ1-5, with 11 bases matching TRBD1. The CDR3 loop is CASSPYTGTGGEHF. CDR3 DNA: TGTGCCAGCAGTCCATACACCGGGACAGGGGGAGAGCATTTT.